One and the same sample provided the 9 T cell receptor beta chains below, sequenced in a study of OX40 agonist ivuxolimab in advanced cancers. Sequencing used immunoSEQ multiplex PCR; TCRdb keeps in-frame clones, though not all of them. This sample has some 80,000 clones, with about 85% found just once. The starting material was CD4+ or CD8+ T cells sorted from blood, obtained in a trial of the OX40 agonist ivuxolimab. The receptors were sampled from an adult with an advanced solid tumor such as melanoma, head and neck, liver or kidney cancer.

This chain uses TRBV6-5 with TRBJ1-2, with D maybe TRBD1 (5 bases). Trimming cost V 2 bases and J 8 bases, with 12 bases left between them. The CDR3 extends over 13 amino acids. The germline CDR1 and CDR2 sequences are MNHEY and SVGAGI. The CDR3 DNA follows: TGTGCCAGCAGTTACGGCCTGGGGCAAGGCTACACCTTC. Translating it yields CASSYGLGQGYTF.

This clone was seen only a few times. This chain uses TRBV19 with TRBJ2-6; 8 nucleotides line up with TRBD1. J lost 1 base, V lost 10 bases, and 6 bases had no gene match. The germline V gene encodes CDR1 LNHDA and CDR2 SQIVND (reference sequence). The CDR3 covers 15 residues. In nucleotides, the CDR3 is TGTGCCACCAGGGGGCTAGATTCTGGGGCCAACGTCCTGACTTTC. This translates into CATRGLDSGANVLTF.

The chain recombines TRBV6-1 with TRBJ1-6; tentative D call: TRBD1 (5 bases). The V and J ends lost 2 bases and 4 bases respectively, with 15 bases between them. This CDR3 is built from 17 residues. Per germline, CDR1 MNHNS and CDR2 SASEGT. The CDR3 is CASSELGLDAYNSPLHF. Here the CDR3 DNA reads TGTGCCAGCAGTGAATTGGGGCTGGACGCATATAATTCACCCCTCCACTTT.

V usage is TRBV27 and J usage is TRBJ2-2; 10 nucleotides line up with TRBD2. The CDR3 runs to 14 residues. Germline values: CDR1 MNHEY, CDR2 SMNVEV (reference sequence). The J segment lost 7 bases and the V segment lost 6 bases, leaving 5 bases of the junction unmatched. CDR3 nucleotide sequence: TGTGCCAGCAGAAGCGGGGGGGCCGTCGGGGAGCTGTTTTTT. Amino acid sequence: CASRSGGAVGELFF.

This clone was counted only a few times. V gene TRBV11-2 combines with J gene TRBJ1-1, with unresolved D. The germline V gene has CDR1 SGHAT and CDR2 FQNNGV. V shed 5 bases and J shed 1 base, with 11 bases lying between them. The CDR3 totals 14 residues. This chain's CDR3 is CASSHRTENTEAFF. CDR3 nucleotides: TGTGCCAGCAGCCACCGGACGGAGAACACTGAAGCTTTCTTT.

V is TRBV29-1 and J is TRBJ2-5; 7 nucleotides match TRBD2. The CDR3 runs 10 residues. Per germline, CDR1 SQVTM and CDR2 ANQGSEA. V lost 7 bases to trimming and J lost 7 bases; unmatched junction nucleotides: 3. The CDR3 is CSAGGVTQYF. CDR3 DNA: TGCAGCGCTGGGGGGGTGACCCAGTACTTC.

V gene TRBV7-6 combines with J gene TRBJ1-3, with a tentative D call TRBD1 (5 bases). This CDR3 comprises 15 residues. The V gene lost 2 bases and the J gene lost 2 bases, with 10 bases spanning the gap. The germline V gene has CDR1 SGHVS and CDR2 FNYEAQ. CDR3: CASSLQGRTGNTIYF. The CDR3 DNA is TGTGCCAGCAGCTTACAGGGACGAACTGGAAACACCATATATTTT.

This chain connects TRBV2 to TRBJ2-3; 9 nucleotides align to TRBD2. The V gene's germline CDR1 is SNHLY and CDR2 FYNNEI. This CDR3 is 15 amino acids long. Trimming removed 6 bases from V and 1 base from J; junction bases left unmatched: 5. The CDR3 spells CASRIGLARTDTQYF. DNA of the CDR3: TGTGCCAGCAGAATCGGACTAGCGCGCACAGATACGCAGTATTTT.

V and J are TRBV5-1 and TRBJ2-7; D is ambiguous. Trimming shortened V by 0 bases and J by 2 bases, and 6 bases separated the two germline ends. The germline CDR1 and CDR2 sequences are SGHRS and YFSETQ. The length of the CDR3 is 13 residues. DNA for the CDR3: TGCGCCAGCAGCTTGGTCCGGGCCTACGAGCAGTACTTC. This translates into CASSLVRAYEQYF.